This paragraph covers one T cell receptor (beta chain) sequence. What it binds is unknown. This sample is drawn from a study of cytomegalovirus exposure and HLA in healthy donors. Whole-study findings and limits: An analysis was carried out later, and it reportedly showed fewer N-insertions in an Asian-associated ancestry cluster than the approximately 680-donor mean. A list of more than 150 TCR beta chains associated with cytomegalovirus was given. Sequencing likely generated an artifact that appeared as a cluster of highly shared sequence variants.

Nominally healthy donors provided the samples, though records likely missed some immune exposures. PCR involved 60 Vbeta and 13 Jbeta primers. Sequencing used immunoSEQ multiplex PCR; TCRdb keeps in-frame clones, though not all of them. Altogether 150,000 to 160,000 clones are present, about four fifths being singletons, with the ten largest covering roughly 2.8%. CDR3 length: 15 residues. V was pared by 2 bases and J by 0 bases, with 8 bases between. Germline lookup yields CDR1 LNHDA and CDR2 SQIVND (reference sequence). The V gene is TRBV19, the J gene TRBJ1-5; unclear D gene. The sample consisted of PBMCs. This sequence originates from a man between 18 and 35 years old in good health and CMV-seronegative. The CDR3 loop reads CASSILTYSNQPQHF. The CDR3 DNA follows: TGTGCCAGTAGTATATTGACATATAGCAATCAGCCCCAGCATTTT.